This T cell receptor (beta chain) originates from a study of T cells of healthy individuals. CDR3 length: 12 amino acids. Looked up from germline, CDR1 is SGHTA and CDR2 is FQGNSA. V was trimmed by 3 bases and J by 9 bases, leaving 10 bases between them. TCRdb processed the 5' RACE reads anew with MiXCR; each CDR3 protein has one entry. Here the sample spans roughly 87,000 distinct CDR3 sequences, approximately 18% being singletons. This clonotype was detected a few times. The chain couples TRBV7-2 to TRBJ2-3; D perhaps matches TRBD2 (6 bases). The sequence was obtained from a human donor in good health. The chain's CDR3 is CASSFRDSTQYF. As DNA, the CDR3 is TGTGCCAGCAGCTTTCGGGACTCCACGCAGTATTTT.